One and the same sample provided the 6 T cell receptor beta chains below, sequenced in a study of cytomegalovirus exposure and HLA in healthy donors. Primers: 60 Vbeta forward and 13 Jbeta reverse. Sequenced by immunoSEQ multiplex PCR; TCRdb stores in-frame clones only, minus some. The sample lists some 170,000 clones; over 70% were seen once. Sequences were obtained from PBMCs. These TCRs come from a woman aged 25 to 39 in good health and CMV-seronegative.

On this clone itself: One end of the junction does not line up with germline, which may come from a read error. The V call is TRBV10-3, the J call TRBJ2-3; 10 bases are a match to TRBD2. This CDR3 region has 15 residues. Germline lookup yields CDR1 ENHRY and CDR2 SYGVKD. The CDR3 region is CASSSASGSTDTQYF. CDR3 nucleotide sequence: TGTGCCAGCAGTTCGGCTAGCGGGAGTACAGATACGCAGTATTTT.

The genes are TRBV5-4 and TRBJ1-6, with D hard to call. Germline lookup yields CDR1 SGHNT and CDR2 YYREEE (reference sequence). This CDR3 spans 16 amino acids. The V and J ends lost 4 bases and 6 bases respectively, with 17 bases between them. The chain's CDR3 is CASSPGLTLSNSPLHF. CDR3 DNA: TGTGCCAGCAGCCCCGGACTAACCCTATCTAATTCACCCCTCCACTTT.

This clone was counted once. The CDR3: CAINTTGGASNQPQHF. CDR3 bases: TGTGCCATCAATACGACAGGGGGCGCGTCCAATCAGCCCCAGCATTTT. The chain is built from TRBV10-3 and TRBJ1-5; TRBD1 aligns across 10 bases. Germline CDR1 is ENHRY and CDR2 is SYGVKD. The CDR3 spans 16 residues. The trim removed 7 bases at V and 3 bases at J, leaving 9 bases unmatched.

CDR3 amino acids: CASSFGDLPYEQYF. CDR3 DNA sequence: TGTGCCAGCAGCTTCGGTGATTTACCCTACGAGCAGTACTTC. The V gene is TRBV7-2, the J gene TRBJ2-7; D remains unclear. The CDR3 has 14 amino acids. V shed 3 bases and J shed 2 bases, with 11 bases lying between them. The germline V gene has CDR1 SGHTA and CDR2 FQGNSA. Complete variable domain (other parts from reference TRBV7-2 and TRBJ2-7): GAGVSQSPSNKVTEKGKDVELRCDPISGHTALYWYRQSLGQGLEFLIYFQGNSAPDKSGLPSDRFSAERTGGSVSTLTIQRTQQEDSAVYLCASSFGDLPYEQYFGPGTRLTVT.

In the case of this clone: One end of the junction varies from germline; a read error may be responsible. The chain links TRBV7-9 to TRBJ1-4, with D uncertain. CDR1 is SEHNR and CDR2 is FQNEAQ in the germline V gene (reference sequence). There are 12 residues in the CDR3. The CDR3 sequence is CSSSLTDEKLFF. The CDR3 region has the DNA TGTTCCAGCAGCTTAACTGATGAAAAACTGTTTTTT. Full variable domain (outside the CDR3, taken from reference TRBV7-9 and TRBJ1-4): DTGVSQNPRHKITKRGQNVTFRCDPISEHNRLYWYRQTLGQGPEFLTYFQNEAQLEKSRLLSDRFSAERPKGSFSTLEIQRTEQGDSAMYLCSSSLTDEKLFFGSGTQLSVL.

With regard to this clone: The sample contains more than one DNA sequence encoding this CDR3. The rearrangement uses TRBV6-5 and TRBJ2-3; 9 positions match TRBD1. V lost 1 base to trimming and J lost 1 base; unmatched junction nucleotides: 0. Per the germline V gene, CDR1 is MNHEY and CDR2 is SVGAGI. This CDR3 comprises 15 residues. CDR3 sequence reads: CASSYWTGGTDTQYF. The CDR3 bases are TGTGCCAGCAGTTACTGGACAGGGGGCACAGATACGCAGTATTTT.